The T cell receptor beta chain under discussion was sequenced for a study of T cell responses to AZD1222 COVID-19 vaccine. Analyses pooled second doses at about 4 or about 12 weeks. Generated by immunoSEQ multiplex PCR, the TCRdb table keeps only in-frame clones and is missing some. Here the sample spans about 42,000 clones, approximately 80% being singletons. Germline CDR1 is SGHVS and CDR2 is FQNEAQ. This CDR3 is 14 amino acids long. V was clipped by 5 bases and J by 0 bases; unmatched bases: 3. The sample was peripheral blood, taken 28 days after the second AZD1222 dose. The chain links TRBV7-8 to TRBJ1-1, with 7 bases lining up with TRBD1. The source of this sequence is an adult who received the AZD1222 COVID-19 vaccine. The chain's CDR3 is CASSRTGMNTEAFF. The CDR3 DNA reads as TGTGCCAGCAGCAGGACAGGCATGAACACTGAAGCTTTCTTT.